Each of the 17 T cell receptor beta chains below was sequenced from the same sample in a study of regulatory T cells in long-lasting Graves disease. Sample time point: persistent/refractory GD, antithyroid drugs over 5 years with positive TRAb. Scientists built the TCR library using RNA that was extracted from PBMCs. Investigators prepared the TCR beta libraries by applying iRepertoire HTBI primers and Arm-PCR of CDR3 regions. MiXCR was run by TCRdb on the multiplex PCR reads, yielding one entry per CDR3 protein. The table has approximately 500,000 distinct CDR3 sequences, 20% to 25% seen once. The sample consisted of peripheral blood mononuclear cells (PBMCs), taken when the disease was refractory, from a patient treated with antithyroid drugs. The receptors come from a female donor with Graves disease.

The rearrangement joins TRBV5-6 to TRBJ2-7; 7 nucleotides match TRBD1. The CDR3 has 17 amino acids. The V and J ends lost 0 bases and 2 bases, in that order; junction bases with no gene match: 11. CDR1 is SGHDT, CDR2 YYEEEE, per germline. The CDR3 sequence is CASSLAGSRGLPYEQYF. The CDR3 nucleotides are TGTGCCAGCAGCTTGGCGGGCTCAAGGGGGCTCCCCTACGAGCAGTACTTC.

The chain recombines TRBV15 with TRBJ2-2; D perhaps matches TRBD1 (5 bases). The CDR3 is 15 amino acids. V was clipped by 0 bases and J by 4 bases, with 9 bases between them. Germline-derived CDR1 and CDR2 are LNHNV and YYDKDF (reference sequence). CDR3: CATSRDRAATGELFF. The CDR3 bases are TGTGCCACCAGCAGAGACAGGGCAGCCACCGGGGAGCTGTTTTTT.

Comment on this clonotype: A far larger clone is just one base off, so this is likely a read error. The V gene is TRBV6-9, the J gene TRBJ1-2; D might be TRBD1 (6 bases). V was pared by 3 bases and J by 8 bases, with 13 bases between. The CDR3 length is 13 residues. Germline V gene sequence: CDR1 MNHGY, CDR2 SVAAGI. DNA for the CDR3: TGTGCCAGCAGTTACCATGGACAGACAGGCTACACCTTC. It encodes CASSYHGQTGYTF.

In its sample, this clonotype was seen many times. This sequence joins TRBV27 and TRBJ1-2; D gene uncertain. The CDR3 covers 13 residues. With 6 bases removed from V and 4 bases from J, the gap between germline ends came to 12 bases. Germline V gives CDR1 MNHEY, CDR2 SMNVEV (reference sequence). Here the CDR3 DNA reads TGTGCCAGCAGCCTCAGCAAATCCTATGGCTACACCTTC. It codes for CASSLSKSYGYTF.

This clonotype was seen more than once but under ten times. The chain is built from TRBV28 and TRBJ2-1, with D perhaps assigned TRBD1 or TRBD2 (5 bases each). Germline lookup yields CDR1 MDHEN and CDR2 SYDVKM. The CDR3 contains 14 residues. The V and J ends lost 4 bases and 4 bases respectively, with 11 bases between them. CDR3 loop: CASSYRDGYNEQFF. The CDR3 DNA is TGTGCCAGCAGTTACCGGGACGGGTACAATGAGCAGTTCTTC.

This clonotype has a count of ten or more. The chain has TRBV7-2 and TRBJ1-5; no clear D. Germline assignment: CDR1 SGHTA and CDR2 FQGNSA. V was clipped by 6 bases and J by 3 bases, with 6 bases between them. This CDR3 has 12 residues. The CDR3 coding sequence is TGTGCCAGCAGTGGACCCAATCAGCCCCAGCATTTT. It codes for CASSGPNQPQHF.

The V call is TRBV29-1, the J call TRBJ2-7, with 8 bases lining up with TRBD1. This CDR3 contains 13 residues. Germline V gene data show CDR1 as SQVTM and CDR2 as ANQGSEA. V shed 8 bases, J shed 3 bases, and the junction held 9 bases outside the gene matches. CDR3 sequence reads: CSTPGTGFYEQYF. The CDR3 DNA is TGCAGCACCCCCGGGACAGGCTTCTACGAGCAGTACTTC.

The chain joins TRBV3-1 to TRBJ2-7; D is perhaps TRBD1 (6 bases). The CDR3 totals 17 residues. Trimming left V 0 bases short and J 3 bases short, with 18 bases between. CDR1 is LGHDT and CDR2 is YNNKEL in the germline V gene (reference sequence). CDR3 in amino acids: CASSQDFRGGLDYEQYF. In DNA form, the CDR3 reads TGTGCCAGCAGCCAAGATTTCCGAGGGGGATTAGACTACGAGCAGTACTTC.

V and J are TRBV3-1 and TRBJ1-1; a weak D match, TRBD1 (5 bases). Germline V gene sequence: CDR1 LGHDT, CDR2 YNNKEL (reference sequence). V was clipped by 4 bases and J by 3 bases, with 15 bases between them. The CDR3 extends over 15 amino acids. The CDR3 loop reads CASSPRVSSYTEAFF. The CDR3 DNA sequence: TGTGCCAGCAGCCCCAGGGTTTCGTCGTACACTGAAGCTTTCTTT.

The rearrangement uses TRBV11-1 and TRBJ1-2; D gene ambiguous. Trimming cost V 3 bases and J 8 bases, with 13 bases left between them. Germline CDR1 and CDR2: SGHAT and FQDESV (reference sequence). The length of the CDR3 is 13 residues. CDR3 in amino acids: CASSFRFGDGYTF. The CDR3 DNA reads TGTGCCAGCAGCTTTCGGTTTGGCGACGGCTACACCTTC.

The chain is built from TRBV5-8 and TRBJ1-5; D unresolved. Deletions cut 0 bases from V and 3 bases from J, with 10 bases between. The CDR3 sequence is 15 residues long. The germline V gene has CDR1 SGHTS and CDR2 YDEGEE. CDR3 sequence (DNA): TGTGCCAGCAGCTTGGAGCCCGGGAACAATCAGCCCCAGCATTTT. Translation: CASSLEPGNNQPQHF.

This clonotype has at least ten counts. The rearrangement joins TRBV5-1 to TRBJ2-7, with 10 bases identical to TRBD2. The CDR3 sequence is 15 residues long. Trimming took 0 bases from V and 2 from J; bases not matched to a gene: 2. CDR1 is SGHRS and CDR2 is YFSETQ in the germline V gene. In nucleotides, the CDR3 is TGCGCCAGCAGCTTGGAGAGCGGGGGGGCCTACGAGCAGTACTTC. It translates to CASSLESGGAYEQYF. The complete variable domain, with remaining parts taken from reference TRBV5-1 and TRBJ2-7, reads KAGVTQTPRYLIKTRGQQVTLSCSPISGHRSVSWYQQTPGQGLQFLFEYFSETQRNKGNFPGRFSGRQFSNSRSEMNVSTLELGDSALYLCASSLESGGAYEQYFGPGTRLTVT.

This clonotype has only a few counts. The chain couples TRBV29-1 to TRBJ2-5; D may be TRBD1 or TRBD2 (5 bases each). Looked up from germline, CDR1 is SQVTM and CDR2 is ANQGSEA. This CDR3 contains 12 residues. V was pared by 4 bases and J by 5 bases, with 11 bases between. DNA for the CDR3: TGCAGCGTTGCTGTAGGGGACGAGACCCAGTACTTC. Translating it yields CSVAVGDETQYF.

The chain combines TRBV13 with TRBJ2-1; tentatively, D is TRBD1 (6 bases). Germline-derived CDR1 and CDR2 are PRHDT and FYEKMQ (reference sequence). Trimming took 4 bases from V and 7 from J, leaving 14 bases between them. The CDR3 is 14 residues long. Written as DNA, the CDR3 is TGTGCCAGCAGCTCCTCCACCAGGGGAAATGAGCAGTTCTTC. Translating it yields CASSSSTRGNEQFF. The complete variable domain, with remaining parts taken from reference TRBV13 and TRBJ2-1, reads AAGVIQSPRHLIKEKRETATLKCYPIPRHDTVYWYQQGPGQDPQFLISFYEKMQSDKGSIPDRFSAQQFSDYHSELNMSSLELGDSALYFCASSSSTRGNEQFFGPGTRLTVL.

This clonotype was seen ten or more times. The gene calls are TRBV2 and TRBJ1-2, with 7 bases aligning to TRBD1. The CDR3 has 14 residues. Germline CDR1 reads SNHLY; CDR2 reads FYNNEI. The junction had 7 bases not matched to a gene; V was cut back by 7 bases and J by 2 bases. CDR3 sequence: CASNPEQGNYGYTF. The CDR3 DNA follows: TGTGCCAGCAACCCGGAACAGGGGAACTATGGCTACACCTTC. The full variable domain, in which reference TRBV2 and TRBJ1-2 provide the parts outside the CDR3, is EPEVTQTPSHQVTQMGQEVILRCVPISNHLYFYWYRQILGQKVEFLVSFYNNEISEKSEIFDDQFSVERPDGSNFTLKIRSTKLEDSAMYFCASNPEQGNYGYTFGSGTRLTVV.

The table lists this clonotype with a few counts. The chain employs TRBV10-3 and TRBJ2-2; 11 nucleotides line up with TRBD2. Unmatched junction bases numbered 10, after V lost 2 bases and J lost 11 bases. The CDR3 sequence is 16 residues long. Per germline, CDR1 ENHRY and CDR2 SYGVKD. The CDR3 loop reads CAISERLAGIGYELFF. For the CDR3, the DNA is TGTGCCATCAGTGAGCGACTAGCGGGGATCGGCTACGAGCTGTTTTTT.

This clonotype has ten or more counts. This chain uses TRBV12-3 or TRBV12-4 with TRBJ2-7; 12 bases are a match to TRBD2. The V gene end was trimmed by 5 bases and the J gene end by 4 bases; junction bases not matched to a gene: 9. The CDR3 spans 16 residues. CDR3 region: CASSLPTSGRRYEQYF. Here the CDR3 DNA reads TGTGCCAGCAGTCTCCCTACTAGCGGGAGGCGGTACGAGCAGTACTTC.